The following is a TCR beta chain sequence with its context. Its binding antigen is unknown. No much larger clonotype is one base removed from it; base qualities were not supplied. This sample is drawn from a study of vaccination and CD4 T cells after COVID-19 (dated 2022 in TCRdb). Describing the broader study: Convalescent patients had a positive SARS-CoV-2 result on nasal swab PCR, and of these patients, fewer than ten had mild disease and one had severe disease. Participants got two doses of the Pfizer-BioNTech BNT162b2 vaccine (n=8) or two doses of the Moderna mRNA-1273 vaccine (n=2). Overlapping spike peptide pools from SARS-CoV-2 and from the common cold coronaviruses HCoV-NL63, HCoV-OC43 and HCoV-229E were used as culture stimuli. In control cultures, a CEFX viral epitope pool was used as positive control, an HIV-1 Nef peptide pool was used as negative control, or no peptide was added. Post-COVID blood samples were collected from convalescent patients a median of about 92 days after diagnosis, with a range of roughly 35 to 161 days. The time from the second vaccine dose to post-vaccine blood sampling had a median of roughly 70 days and ranged from 14 to 241 days. In around nine COVID-19 convalescent patients and a few infection-naive healthy vaccine recipients, the spike-specific CD4+ TCR repertoire before mRNA vaccination was compared with the repertoire after mRNA vaccination. In the convalescent cohort there were six males and four females, among whom were two Hispanic individuals, seven Caucasians, two Asians and one multiracial person. Findings and caveats that apply to the study as a whole: In convalescent patients, a median approximately 90% of post-vaccine SARS-CoV-2-reactive clones were detected only after vaccination, suggesting vaccine-specific priming. Nearly all vaccine-specific clones in convalescent patients (304 of 307) were mono-reactive for SARS-CoV-2 spike rather than cross-reactive with common cold coronaviruses. The median number of SARS-CoV-2-reactive clonotypes rose from about 23 after infection to approximately 41 after vaccination, but the change was not significant. The number of convalescent patients in the study was relatively small, and the study did not examine early timepoints following natural infection.

The CDR3 covers 13 residues, taking in both the cysteine and the phenylalanine. Only CDR3 DNA is held: 39 bases, read in frame from base 1. V lost 1 base and J lost 7 bases; the stretch between them is 10 bases long. Looking up the germline V gene yields CDR1 MNHNS and CDR2 SASEGT. Library creation used PCR. DNA from cultured CD4+ T cells underwent TCR sequencing with the Oncomine TCR Beta short-read assay at the Johns Hopkins FTIC core. Genomic DNA was extracted from the cultured CD4+ T cells with the QIAamp micro DNA kit. The Oncomine TCR Beta libraries from cultured CD4+ T cells were pooled using unique dual indexes and then sequenced on an Illumina iSeq 100. The study's own analysis went as follows. Non-productive sequences were removed, and CDR3s that did not start with C, did not end with F or W, or were shorter than 7 amino acids were discarded. Antigen-specific clonotypes were identified using the MANAFEST web application through comparison of peptide-stimulated wells with reference and other culture wells. Positive clones required FDR below 0.05, an odds ratio above 5, and productive frequency above 0.1% in at least two of three replicate wells. Cross-reactive clonotypes were defined as significantly expanded in both SARS-CoV-2 spike wells and at least one common cold coronavirus spike condition. CDR3 homology was assessed with Levenshtein distances (stringdist) and unrooted phylogenetic trees (ape) in R version 3.6.1. The public reads were reprocessed in TCRdb via fastp at Q25 and MiXCR, keeping in-frame beta chains. All rows with the same CDR3 protein become a single entry with the most common DNA and genes. The V and J calls come from TCRdb's annotation, not from the publication. This sample lists some 17,000 distinct CDR3 sequences; roughly 59% were detected once. The ten largest clones represent 4.5% to 6.5% of the sample.

This specimen's treatment or condition label, interpreted: 10-day PBMC culture with coronavirus spike peptide pools or control peptides (ViraFEST assay). To expand antigen-specific T cells with peptide pools and then pick out the expanded clonotypes through TCR sequencing, the study relied on the ViraFEST assay. The convalescent patients' positive SARS-CoV-2 PCR tests were from March to December 2020, which was before the Alpha, Beta and Delta variants emerged in the United States. PBMCs were cultured at roughly 1.9 million per well in IMDM supplemented with approximately 5.4% human AB serum and 9 to 10 IU/ml IL-2, with 9.5 to 10 ug/ml peptide pools added. Half of the culture medium was replaced with fresh IL-2-containing medium on days 3 and 7. Once the cells had been in culture for about 10 days, the EasySep CD4+ T cell isolation kit was used to isolate CD4+ T cells by negative selection. Ficoll-Paque Plus gradient centrifugation was used to isolate PBMCs from whole blood, and the isolated PBMCs were then either used fresh or cryopreserved at -140C. In general, triplicate wells were set up for every culture condition.

The sample in question was CD4+ T cells from blood, cultured in vitro, obtained after SARS-CoV-2 vaccination. The sequence was obtained from a human donor who had recovered from COVID-19. Recombination connected TRBV6-1 to TRBJ1-2, with the D gene not clear enough to name. The DNA reads TGTGCCAGCAGTGAAGATGTGTGGTCTGGCTACACCTTC. It encodes CASSEDVWSGYTF.